Below are 10 T cell receptor beta chains sequenced from a single sample in a study of blood T cell repertoires in COVID-19. Produced via immunoSEQ multiplex PCR; TCRdb's table is partial and in-frame only. The sample yields around 450,000 clones, around 88% seen once. Input material: peripheral blood. All receptors derive from a woman in her twenties or thirties with acute or convalescent COVID-19.

J is TRBJ1-1 and V is TRBV5-1; D is unclear. Germline-derived CDR1 and CDR2 are SGHRS and YFSETQ. Trimming cost V 5 bases and J 0 bases, with 8 bases left between them. The CDR3 extends over 13 amino acids. CDR3 sequence (DNA): TGCGCCAGCAGTTTATTATTGAACACTGAAGCTTTCTTT. Its protein product is CASSLLLNTEAFF.

This clone appeared a single time. V is TRBV15 and J is TRBJ2-5, with 8 positions matching TRBD1. J gave up 4 bases and V 1 base, and 2 bases lay outside the gene matches. The CDR3 runs 14 residues. Germline V gene data show CDR1 as LNHNV and CDR2 as YYDKDF (reference sequence). The CDR3 here is CATSRAGTGETQYF. CDR3 in DNA: TGTGCCACCAGCAGAGCTGGGACAGGAGAGACCCAGTACTTC. Full variable domain (rest looked up from reference TRBV15 and TRBJ2-5): DAMVIQNPRYQVTQFGKPVTLSCSQTLNHNVMYWYQQKSSQAPKLLFHYYDKDFNNEADTPDNFQSRRPNTSFCFLDIRSPGLGDTAMYLCATSRAGTGETQYFGPGTRLLVL.

V is TRBV7-2 and J is TRBJ1-6; 7 bases agree with TRBD1. With 1 base clipped from V and 7 bases from J, the junction kept 4 bases outside the gene matches. CDR1 is SGHTA and CDR2 is FQGNSA in the germline V gene. The CDR3 is 15 amino acids. In nucleotides, the CDR3 is TGTGCCAGCAGCTTAGGAGGGACAGAGAATTCACCCCTCCACTTT. This encodes CASSLGGTENSPLHF.

The chain joins TRBV5-4 to TRBJ1-2, with 7 positions matching TRBD1. The CDR3 length is 15 residues. Germline-derived CDR1 and CDR2 are SGHNT and YYREEE (reference sequence). V trimming: 4 bases; J trimming: 5 bases; junction bases outside the gene matches: 11. The DNA for the CDR3 is TGTGCCAGCAGCCCCCGACAGGGTGAGGAGTATGGCTACACCTTC. Residues: CASSPRQGEEYGYTF.

The chain carries TRBV12-3 or TRBV12-4 and TRBJ1-5; D not resolved. V gave up 6 bases and J gave up 5 bases, with 8 bases separating them. This CDR3 comprises 12 residues. This chain's CDR3 is CASRRGYQPQHF. The CDR3 DNA follows: TGTGCCAGCAGGCGGGGTTATCAGCCCCAGCATTTT.

The V and J genes are TRBV7-6 and TRBJ2-2, with D perhaps matching TRBD2 (5 bases). The CDR3 length is 18 residues. CDR1 and CDR2 from the germline V gene are SGHVS and FNYEAQ. Trimming took off 5 bases at V and 0 bases at J, with 19 bases between the two ends. The CDR3 sequence: CASSARASLATNTGELFF. DNA for the CDR3: TGTGCCAGCAGCGCCCGAGCTAGCTTGGCGACGAACACCGGGGAGCTGTTTTTT.

This clone has a handful of counts. The V and J genes are TRBV7-9 and TRBJ2-3; TRBD2 agrees at 8 bases. Germline CDR1 reads SEHNR; CDR2 reads FQNEAQ (reference sequence). V was clipped by 4 bases and J by 3 bases; unmatched bases: 6. CDR3 length: 15 amino acids. CDR3 sequence (DNA): TGTGCCAGCAGCTCTATGGGCGGGGGGACAGATACGCAGTATTTT. It yields the protein CASSSMGGGTDTQYF. The full variable domain, with the rest looked up from reference TRBV7-9 and TRBJ2-3, is DTGVSQNPRHKITKRGQNVTFRCDPISEHNRLYWYRQTLGQGPEFLTYFQNEAQLEKSRLLSDRFSAERPKGSFSTLEIQRTEQGDSAMYLCASSSMGGGTDTQYFGPGTRLTVL.

A single count supports this clone. The J gene is TRBJ1-2, the V gene TRBV19; D not resolved. Germline V gene lookup returns CDR1 LNHDA and CDR2 SQIVND (reference sequence). This CDR3 region has 11 residues. V was cut by 9 bases and J by 4 bases, with 9 bases left in between. In DNA form, the CDR3 reads TGTGCCAGCTCTAGTTCCTATGGCTACACCTTC. Translating gives CASSSSYGYTF.

The CDR3 sequence: CASSLGSPSYNEQFF. The CDR3 DNA reads TGTGCCAGCAGCTTAGGTTCCCCTTCTTACAATGAGCAGTTCTTC. This chain connects TRBV7-9 to TRBJ2-1; D remains unclear. V lost 1 base and J 4 bases, leaving 11 bases between the germline ends. This CDR3 has 15 amino acids. CDR1 is SEHNR and CDR2 is FQNEAQ in the germline V gene (reference sequence).

The rearrangement joins TRBV5-1 to TRBJ2-3, with TRBD1 matching over 10 bases. This CDR3 contains 17 residues. Unmatched junction bases numbered 8, after V lost 0 bases and J lost 4 bases. Germline V CDR1 and CDR2: SGHRS, YFSETQ. The CDR3 coding sequence is TGCGCCAGCAGCTTGGTAACCGGGACAGGGGTTGCAGATACGCAGTATTTT. This gives the protein CASSLVTGTGVADTQYF.